These T cell receptor beta chains were read from a single sample in a study of beta chain features in type 1 diabetes. Only in-frame clones appear in the TCRdb table, and some are missing; sequencing was by immunoSEQ multiplex PCR. The profile shows about 160,000 clones, roughly 9% of them singletons. Material: central memory CD4+ T cells from blood. Receptors originate from a woman in her twenties or thirties with type 1 diabetes. Each CDR3 is given with its conserved first and last residue. D genes are given only for firm matches. Clone size is not always given. Where it is, it says once, few, many or a class for expanded clones.

j_call d_call v_call clone_size cdr3_aa cdr3_nt
TRBJ1-2 TRBD1 TRBV2 few CASRDDRGQSYTF TGTGCCAGCAGAGATGACAGGGGGCAAAGCTACACCTTC
TRBJ2-7 TRBD2 TRBV5-1 NA CASSLALAGDEQYF TGCGCCAGCAGCTTGGCACTAGCGGGAGACGAGCAGTACTTC
TRBJ2-1 TRBD2 TRBV29-1 many CSVDRTSGSNEQFF TGCAGCGTTGACAGGACTAGCGGGAGTAATGAGCAGTTCTTC
TRBJ2-7 NA TRBV29-1 NA CSVRENYEQYF TGCAGCGTCCGGGAGAACTACGAGCAGTACTTC
TRBJ2-2 NA TRBV27 few CASSRRGGNTGELFF TGTGCCAGCAGTCGGCGGGGCGGGAACACCGGGGAGCTGTTTTTT
TRBJ2-1 NA TRBV5-1 NA CASSFNRVAYNEQFF TGCGCCAGCAGCTTCAACAGGGTCGCATACAATGAGCAGTTCTTC
TRBJ2-3 NA TRBV11-2 once CASSLNRDTQYF TGTGCCAGCAGCTTAAACAGAGATACGCAGTATTTT
TRBJ1-2 TRBD1 TRBV4-1 NA CASSPELGQDLYGYTF TGCGCCAGCAGCCCCGAACTGGGACAGGACCTCTATGGCTACACCTTC
TRBJ1-1 NA TRBV11-3 NA CASGKDGITEAFF TGTGCCAGCGGAAAGGACGGGATTACAGAAGCTTTCTTT
TRBJ1-5 NA TRBV27 few CASSFSGLNQPQHF TGTGCCAGCAGTTTTTCCGGTCTAAATCAGCCCCAGCATTTT
TRBJ2-7 NA TRBV28 NA CASRSWEAQGFQYF TGTGCCAGCAGATCTTGGGAGGCCCAGGGTTTCCAGTACTTC
TRBJ2-7 NA TRBV30 NA CAWHRAYEQYF TGTGCTTGGCACAGAGCCTACGAGCAGTACTTC
TRBJ1-2 NA TRBV28 NA CASSHERRDGYTF TGTGCCAGCAGCCACGAGCGGCGTGATGGCTACACCTTC
TRBJ1-4 NA TRBV20-1 few CSAVRAEKLFF TGCAGTGCTGTGAGGGCCGAAAAACTGTTTTTT
TRBJ2-5 TRBD2 TRBV5-4 NA CASTLREGLETQYF TGTGCCAGCACCCTGCGGGAGGGTCTAGAGACCCAGTACTTC
TRBJ1-2 TRBD1 TRBV5-1 NA CASSPTTGAVNGYTF TGCGCCAGCAGCCCCACGACAGGGGCGGTAAATGGCTACACCTTC
TRBJ2-3 TRBD2 TRBV30 NA CAWSTSSGYTDTQYF TGTGCCTGGAGTACGTCTAGCGGATACACAGATACGCAGTATTTT
TRBJ1-3 TRBD1 TRBV30 many CAANRDSSGNTIYF TGTGCCGCGAACCGGGACAGCTCTGGAAACACCATATATTTT
TRBJ2-7 TRBD1 TRBV30 NA CAWTLGRGHDEQYF TGTGCCTGGACGTTGGGCAGGGGGCATGACGAGCAGTACTTC
TRBJ2-5 NA TRBV19 many CASRQAGETQYF TGTGCCAGCCGACAGGCGGGAGAGACCCAGTACTTC
TRBJ2-1 TRBD2 TRBV14 NA CASSQDTWEGMYNEQFF TGTGCCAGCAGCCAAGATACGTGGGAGGGTATGTACAATGAGCAGTTCTTC
TRBJ2-7 TRBD1 TRBV28 few CASSSLGTGVGEQYF TGTGCCAGCAGTTCTCTTGGGACAGGGGTAGGCGAGCAGTACTTC
TRBJ1-2 NA TRBV27 NA CASSLDRYNYGYTF TGTGCCAGCAGTTTAGACAGATATAACTATGGCTACACCTTC
TRBJ2-2 TRBD1 TRBV4-2 few CASSQREMDRGITGELFF TGTGCCAGCAGCCAAAGGGAGATGGACAGGGGGATCACCGGGGAGCTGTTTTTT
TRBJ2-1 TRBD2 TRBV7-9 few CASSKASGRANEQFF TGTGCCAGCAGCAAGGCTAGCGGGAGGGCTAATGAGCAGTTCTTC
TRBJ2-7 NA TRBV6-1 few CASTQPTGVVGEQYF TGTGCCAGCACCCAACCAACGGGAGTGGTGGGCGAGCAGTACTTC
TRBJ1-2 NA TRBV19 few CASRRILDSSLYGYTF TGTGCCAGTAGGCGCATTCTCGACAGCTCCCTTTATGGCTACACCTTC
TRBJ2-1 TRBD2 TRBV13 few CASSLAGGPYEQFF TGTGCCAGCAGCTTAGCGGGAGGGCCTTATGAGCAGTTCTTC
TRBJ2-1 TRBD2 TRBV19 NA CASSINPLAGVSEQFF TGTGCCAGTAGTATAAACCCTCTAGCGGGAGTTTCTGAGCAGTTCTTC
TRBJ2-2 NA TRBV7-3 NA CASSSISTGELFF TGTGCCAGCAGCTCTATATCCACCGGGGAGCTGTTTTTT
TRBJ2-3 TRBD2 TRBV29-1 few CSGSGRGTDTQYF TGCAGCGGTAGCGGGAGAGGTACAGATACGCAGTATTTT
TRBJ1-1 TRBD1 TRBV27 NA CASSLSGAGTGGDTEAFF TGTGCCAGCAGTTTAAGCGGGGCCGGAACAGGGGGCGACACTGAAGCTTTCTTT
TRBJ2-7 NA TRBV14 NA CASSEAGIYEQYF TGTGCCAGCAGCGAAGCCGGGATCTACGAGCAGTACTTC
TRBJ2-7 NA TRBV6-1 NA CASSQGYPYEQYF TGTGCCAGCAGCCAGGGTTACCCCTACGAGCAGTACTTC
TRBJ2-1 TRBD2 TRBV5-4 many CASSLGGLASNEQFF TGTGCCAGCAGCTTGGGGGGACTAGCGTCCAATGAGCAGTTCTTC
TRBJ1-4 TRBD1 TRBV6-6 few CASSYVEGAEKLFF TGTGCCAGCAGTTACGTGGAGGGGGCTGAAAAACTGTTTTTT
TRBJ2-7 TRBD2 TRBV4-1 few CASSLRTSGNNEQYF TGCGCCAGCAGCCTGCGGACTAGCGGGAATAACGAGCAGTACTTC
TRBJ1-4 NA TRBV4-1 NA CASSQEGRKLFF TGCGCCAGCAGCCAAGAGGGCCGAAAACTGTTTTTT
TRBJ2-7 NA TRBV5-1 few CASSLDTTYYEQYF TGCGCCAGCAGCTTGGACACTACCTACTACGAGCAGTACTTC
TRBJ2-7 TRBD1 TRBV7-2 NA CASSLEDRTSEQYF TGTGCCAGCAGCTTAGAGGACAGGACATCCGAGCAGTACTTC
TRBJ2-5 TRBD2 TRBV2 NA CASTERDYQETQYF TGTGCCAGCACCGAGCGGGATTATCAAGAGACCCAGTACTTC
TRBJ2-1 TRBD1 TRBV7-6 NA CASSLALGTGVNEQFF TGTGCCAGCAGCTTAGCGTTAGGGACAGGGGTCAATGAGCAGTTCTTC
TRBJ1-2 NA TRBV7-9 few CASSPGSVDGYTF TGTGCCAGCAGCCCCGGAAGCGTTGATGGCTACACCTTC
TRBJ2-1 NA TRBV5-1 NA CASSPDREGEQFF TGCGCCAGCAGCCCGGACAGGGAGGGTGAGCAGTTCTTC
TRBJ1-3 TRBD1 TRBV7-3 few CASSQGDSGNTIYF TGTGCCAGCAGCCAGGGGGACTCTGGAAACACCATATATTTT
TRBJ2-5 NA TRBV11-2 few CASSPRGSGSQTQYF TGTGCCAGCAGCCCTCGGGGATCTGGTTCGCAGACCCAGTACTTC
TRBJ2-1 TRBD2 TRBV6-1 few CASSEQVAGAPNEQFF TGTGCCAGCAGTGAACAGGTGGCGGGAGCCCCCAATGAGCAGTTCTTC
TRBJ1-1 NA TRBV5-4 NA CASSLDISNTEAFF TGTGCCAGCAGCTTGGACATAAGTAACACTGAAGCTTTCTTT
TRBJ2-1 TRBD1 TRBV7-2 NA CASSSRGQGDEQFF TGTGCCAGCAGCTCCCGCGGACAGGGCGATGAGCAGTTCTTC
TRBJ1-2 TRBD1 TRBV29-1 NA CSVENRGLGGYTF TGCAGCGTGGAGAACAGGGGGCTAGGTGGCTACACCTTC
TRBJ1-2 NA TRBV6-5 few CASSDGQIYGYTF TGTGCCAGCAGTGACGGACAGATCTATGGCTACACCTTC
TRBJ1-2 TRBD1 TRBV30 NA CAWTGGHGGYTF TGTGCCTGGACAGGGGGCCACGGTGGCTACACCTTC
TRBJ2-4 TRBD2 TRBV5-4 NA CASSVGLAGGENIQYF TGTGCCAGCAGCGTGGGACTAGCGGGAGGAGAGAACATTCAGTACTTC
TRBJ2-1 TRBD2 TRBV28 NA CGSAGGHNEQFF TGTGGAAGTGCGGGAGGACACAATGAGCAGTTCTTC
TRBJ1-2 NA TRBV30 few CAWSYSGNYGYTF TGTGCCTGGAGCTATTCAGGGAACTATGGCTACACCTTC
TRBJ2-6 NA TRBV5-4 few CASSFGGAGANVLTF TGTGCCAGCAGCTTCGGAGGGGCCGGGGCCAACGTCCTGACTTTC
TRBJ1-1 NA TRBV7-3 NA CASSLEGSTEAFF TGTGCCAGCAGCTTAGAAGGGAGCACTGAAGCTTTCTTT
TRBJ1-2 TRBD1 TRBV11-1 NA CASSPTGGGYTF TGTGCCAGCAGCCCGACAGGGGGCGGCTACACCTTC
TRBJ2-1 TRBD2 TRBV7-2 NA CASSLAGAGGYNEQFF TGTGCCAGCAGCTTAGCGGGGGCGGGAGGGTACAATGAGCAGTTCTTC